This TCR beta chain was recovered during a study of shared clonotypes between healthy human individuals. Several immunoSEQ 96-well plates shared each subset's DNA, each plate a replicate. As processed by the authors: For the immunoSEQ data, sequences were junction-only without quality scores, so filtering differed. Measured with immunoSEQ multiplex PCR; TCRdb has only the in-frame clones, and not every one. The V and J calls and clone size were taken over from that table, and D and trimming were inferred from the DNA. The table lists 2 million to 3 million clones, 90% to 95% of them singletons. Losses at the gene ends were 4 bases for V and 0 bases for J; bases not matched to a gene: 12. The germline gives CDR1 ENHRY, CDR2 SYGVKD. This CDR3 is built from 18 residues. Whole-study findings and limits: Researchers found naive subsets generally carried larger estimated richness than memory subsets. Since donors were few, the genetic and exposure-history diversity represented was limited.

As regards this clone: What it binds is not known.

The receptor comes from a man aged 18 to 30 in good health. Some clones in this sample may be carry-over from other donors' samples. The specimen was naive CD4+ T cells from PBMCs. Regarding subset: CD45RA+ positively selected. The J gene is TRBJ2-1, the V gene TRBV10-3, with 7 bases lining up with TRBD2. CDR3 region: CAISGGRASGLSYNEQFF. CDR3 DNA: TGTGCCATCAGTGGGGGGAGGGCTAGCGGTCTCTCCTACAATGAGCAGTTCTTC.